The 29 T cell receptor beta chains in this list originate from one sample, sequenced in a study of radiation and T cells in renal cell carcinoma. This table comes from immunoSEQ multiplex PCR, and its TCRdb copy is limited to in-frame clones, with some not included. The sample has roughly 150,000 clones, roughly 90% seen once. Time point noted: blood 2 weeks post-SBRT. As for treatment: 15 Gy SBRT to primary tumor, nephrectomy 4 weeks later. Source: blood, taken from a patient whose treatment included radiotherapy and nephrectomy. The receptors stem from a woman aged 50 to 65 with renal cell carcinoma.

The chain's CDR3 is CASSQPSGITDTQYF. The CDR3 DNA is TGCGCCAGCAGCCAGCCTAGCGGGATCACAGATACGCAGTATTTT. V usage is TRBV4-1 and J usage is TRBJ2-3, with TRBD2 identical over 9 bases. Germline V lookup: CDR1 MGHRA, CDR2 YSYEKL. The CDR3 consists of 15 residues. Unmatched junction bases numbered 3, after V lost 3 bases and J lost 2 bases.

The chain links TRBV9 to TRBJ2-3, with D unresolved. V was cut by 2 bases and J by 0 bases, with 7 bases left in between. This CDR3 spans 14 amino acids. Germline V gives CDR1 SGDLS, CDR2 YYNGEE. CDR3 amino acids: CASSVGESTDTQYF. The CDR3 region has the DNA TGTGCCAGCAGCGTTGGAGAAAGCACAGATACGCAGTATTTT.

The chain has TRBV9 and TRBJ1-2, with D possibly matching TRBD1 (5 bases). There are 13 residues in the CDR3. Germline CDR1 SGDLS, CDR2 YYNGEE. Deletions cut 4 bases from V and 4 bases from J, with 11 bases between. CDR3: CASSLYGGYGYTF. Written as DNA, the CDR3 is TGTGCCAGCAGCCTCTATGGGGGCTATGGCTACACCTTC.

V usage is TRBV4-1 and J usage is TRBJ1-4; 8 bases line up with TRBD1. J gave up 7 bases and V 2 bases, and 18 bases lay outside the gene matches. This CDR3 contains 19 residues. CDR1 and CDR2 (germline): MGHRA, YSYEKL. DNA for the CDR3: TGCGCCAGCAGCCAAACCCCGAAAGGTCTGACAGGGGTGATTGAAAAACTGTTTTTT. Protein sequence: CASSQTPKGLTGVIEKLFF.

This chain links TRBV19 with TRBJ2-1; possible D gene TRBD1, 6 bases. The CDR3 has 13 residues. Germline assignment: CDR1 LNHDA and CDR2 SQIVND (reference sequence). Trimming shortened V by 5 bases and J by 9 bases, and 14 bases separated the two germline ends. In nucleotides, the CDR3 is TGTGCCAGTAGTTGGGGTGGGGGCCGTGAGCAGTTCTTC. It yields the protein CASSWGGGREQFF.

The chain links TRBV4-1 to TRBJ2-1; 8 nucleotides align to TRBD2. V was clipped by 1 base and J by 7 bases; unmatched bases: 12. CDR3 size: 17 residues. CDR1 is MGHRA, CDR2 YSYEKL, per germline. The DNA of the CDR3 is TGCGCCAGCAGCCAAGGTTTCCTACGGGGGGGCCTGAATGAGCAGTTCTTC. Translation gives CASSQGFLRGGLNEQFF.

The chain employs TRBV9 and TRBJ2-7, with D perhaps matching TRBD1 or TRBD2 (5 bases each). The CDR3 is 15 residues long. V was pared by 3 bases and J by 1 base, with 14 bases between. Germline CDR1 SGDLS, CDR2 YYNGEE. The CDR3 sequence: CASSAGTGPSYEQYF. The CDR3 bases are TGTGCCAGCAGCGCCGGGACGGGACCATCCTACGAGCAGTACTTC.

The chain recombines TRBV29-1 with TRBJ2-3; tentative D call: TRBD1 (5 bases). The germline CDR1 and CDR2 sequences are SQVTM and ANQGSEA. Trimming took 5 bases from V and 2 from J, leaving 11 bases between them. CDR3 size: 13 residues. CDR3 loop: CSVSTGVTDTQYF. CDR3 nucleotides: TGCAGCGTTAGTACAGGCGTCACAGATACGCAGTATTTT.

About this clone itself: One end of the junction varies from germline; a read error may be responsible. The CDR3 reads CASSLDCGFLVKNF. Here the CDR3 DNA reads TGTGCCAGCAGCTTAGATTGTGGTTTCCTGGTGAAGAATTTT. The gene calls are TRBV7-4 and TRBJ1-5; D ambiguous. This CDR3 has 14 residues. Germline lookup yields CDR1 SGHVT and CDR2 SQSDAQ.

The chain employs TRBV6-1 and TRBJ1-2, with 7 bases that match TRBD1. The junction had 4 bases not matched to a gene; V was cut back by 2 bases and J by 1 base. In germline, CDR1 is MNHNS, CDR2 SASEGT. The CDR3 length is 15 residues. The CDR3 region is CASSERDSDNYGYTF. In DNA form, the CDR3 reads TGTGCCAGCAGTGAAAGGGACAGTGATAACTATGGCTACACCTTC.

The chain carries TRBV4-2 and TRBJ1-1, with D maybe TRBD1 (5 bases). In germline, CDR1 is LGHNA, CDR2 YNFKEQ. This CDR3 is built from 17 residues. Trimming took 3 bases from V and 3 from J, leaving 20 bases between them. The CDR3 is CASSQDWDAIRDTEAFF. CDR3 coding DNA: TGTGCCAGCAGCCAGGACTGGGACGCGATAAGGGACACTGAAGCTTTCTTT.

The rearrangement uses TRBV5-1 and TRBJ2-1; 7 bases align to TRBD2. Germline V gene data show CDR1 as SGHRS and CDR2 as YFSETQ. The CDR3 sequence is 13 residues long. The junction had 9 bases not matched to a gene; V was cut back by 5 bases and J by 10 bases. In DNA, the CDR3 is TGCGCCAGCAGATACCTTACGGGGGGAGAGCAGTTCTTC. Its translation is CASRYLTGGEQFF.

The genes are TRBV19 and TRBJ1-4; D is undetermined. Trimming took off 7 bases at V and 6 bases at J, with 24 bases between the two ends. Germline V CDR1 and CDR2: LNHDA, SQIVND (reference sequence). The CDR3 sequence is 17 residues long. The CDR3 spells CASKPRPGVGLDEKLFF. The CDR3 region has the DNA TGTGCCAGTAAACCCCGACCGGGAGTGGGGTTGGATGAAAAACTGTTTTTT. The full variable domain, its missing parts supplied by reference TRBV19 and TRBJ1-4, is DGGITQSPKYLFRKEGQNVTLSCEQNLNHDAMYWYRQDPGQGLRLIYYSQIVNDFQKGDIAEGYSVSREKKESFPLTVTSAQKNPTAFYLCASKPRPGVGLDEKLFFGSGTQLSVL.

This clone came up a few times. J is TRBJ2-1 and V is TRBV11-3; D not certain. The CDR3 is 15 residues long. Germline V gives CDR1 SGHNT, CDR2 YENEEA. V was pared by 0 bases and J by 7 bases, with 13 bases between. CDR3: CASSLDGISGNEQFF. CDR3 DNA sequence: TGTGCCAGCAGCTTAGATGGAATAAGTGGGAATGAGCAGTTCTTC.

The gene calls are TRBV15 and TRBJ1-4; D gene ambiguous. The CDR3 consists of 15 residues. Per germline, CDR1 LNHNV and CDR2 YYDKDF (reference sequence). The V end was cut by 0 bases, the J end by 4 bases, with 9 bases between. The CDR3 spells CATSRDTAVNEKLFF. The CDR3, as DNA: TGTGCCACCAGCAGAGATACGGCAGTTAATGAAAAACTGTTTTTT.

The CDR3 DNA reads as TGTGCCAGCAGTGTGAGGGGGTGGATGTACGAGCAGTACTTC. It yields the protein CASSVRGWMYEQYF. The rearrangement joins TRBV2 to TRBJ2-7; tentative D call: TRBD1 (6 bases). V gave up 4 bases and J gave up 4 bases, with 14 bases separating them. The CDR3 is 14 amino acids. Germline V CDR1 and CDR2: SNHLY, FYNNEI.

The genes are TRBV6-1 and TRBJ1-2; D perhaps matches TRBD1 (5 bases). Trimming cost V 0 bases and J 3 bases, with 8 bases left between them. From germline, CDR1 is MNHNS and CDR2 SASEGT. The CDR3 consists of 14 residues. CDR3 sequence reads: CASSEALGDYGYTF. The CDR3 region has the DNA TGTGCCAGCAGTGAAGCATTAGGGGACTATGGCTACACCTTC.

The CDR3 spells CASSVGNLNTGELFF. CDR3 DNA: TGTGCCAGCAGCGTAGGAAACCTGAACACCGGGGAGCTGTTTTTT. The V and J genes are TRBV9 and TRBJ2-2; D uncertain. Germline CDR1 reads SGDLS; CDR2 reads YYNGEE. V was cut by 0 bases and J by 1 base, with 7 bases left in between. There are 15 residues in the CDR3.

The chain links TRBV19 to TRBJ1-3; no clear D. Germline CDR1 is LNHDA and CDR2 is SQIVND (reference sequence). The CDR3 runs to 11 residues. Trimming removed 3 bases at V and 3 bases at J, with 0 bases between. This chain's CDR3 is CASSIGNTIYF. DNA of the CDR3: TGTGCCAGTAGTATTGGAAACACCATATATTTT.

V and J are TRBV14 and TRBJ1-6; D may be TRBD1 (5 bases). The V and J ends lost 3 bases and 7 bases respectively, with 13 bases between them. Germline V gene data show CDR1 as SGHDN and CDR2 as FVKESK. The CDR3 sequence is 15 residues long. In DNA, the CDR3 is TGTGCCAGCAGCCAGCTTGGGGGTGAGAATTCACCCCTCCACTTT. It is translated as CASSQLGGENSPLHF.

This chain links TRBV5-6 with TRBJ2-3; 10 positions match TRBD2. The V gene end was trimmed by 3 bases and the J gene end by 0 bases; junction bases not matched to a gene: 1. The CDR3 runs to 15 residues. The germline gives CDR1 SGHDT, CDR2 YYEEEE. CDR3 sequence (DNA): TGTGCCAGCAGCTCGACTAGCGGGAGCACAGATACGCAGTATTTT. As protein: CASSSTSGSTDTQYF. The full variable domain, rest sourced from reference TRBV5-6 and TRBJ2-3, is DAGVTQSPTHLIKTRGQQVTLRCSPKSGHDTVSWYQQALGQGPQFIFQYYEEEERQRGNFPDRFSGHQFPNYSSELNVNALLLGDSALYLCASSSTSGSTDTQYFGPGTRLTVL.

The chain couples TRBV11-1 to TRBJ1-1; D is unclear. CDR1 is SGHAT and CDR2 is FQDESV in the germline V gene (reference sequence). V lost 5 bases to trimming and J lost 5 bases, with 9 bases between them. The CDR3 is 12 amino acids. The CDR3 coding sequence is TGTGCCAGCAGCCGAAGACGGACTGAAGCTTTCTTT. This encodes CASSRRRTEAFF.

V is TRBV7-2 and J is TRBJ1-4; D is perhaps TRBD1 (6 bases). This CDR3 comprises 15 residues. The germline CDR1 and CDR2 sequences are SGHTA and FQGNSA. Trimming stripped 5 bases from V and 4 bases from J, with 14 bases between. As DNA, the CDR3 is TGTGCCAGCAGCCCGTTCGGAGGGGGTAATGAAAAACTGTTTTTT. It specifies CASSPFGGGNEKLFF.

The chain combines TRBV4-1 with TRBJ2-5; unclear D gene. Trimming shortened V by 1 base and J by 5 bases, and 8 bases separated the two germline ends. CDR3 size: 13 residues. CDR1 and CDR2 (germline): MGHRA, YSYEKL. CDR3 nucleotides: TGCGCCAGCAGCCAAGTCGTGCGGGAGACCCAGTACTTC. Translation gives CASSQVVRETQYF.

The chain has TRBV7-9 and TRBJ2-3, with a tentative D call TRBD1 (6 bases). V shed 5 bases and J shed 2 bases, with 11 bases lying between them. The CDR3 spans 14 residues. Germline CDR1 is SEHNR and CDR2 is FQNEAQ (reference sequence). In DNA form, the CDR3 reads TGTGCCAGCAGCCTGGACAGAGACACAGATACGCAGTATTTT. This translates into CASSLDRDTDTQYF.

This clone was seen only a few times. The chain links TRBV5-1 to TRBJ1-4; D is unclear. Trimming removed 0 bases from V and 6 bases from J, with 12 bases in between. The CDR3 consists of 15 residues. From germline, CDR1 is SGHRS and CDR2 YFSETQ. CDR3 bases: TGCGCCAGCAGCTTGGCCGGGGTAGGAGATGAAAAACTGTTTTTT. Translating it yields CASSLAGVGDEKLFF. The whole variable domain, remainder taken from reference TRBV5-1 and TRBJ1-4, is KAGVTQTPRYLIKTRGQQVTLSCSPISGHRSVSWYQQTPGQGLQFLFEYFSETQRNKGNFPGRFSGRQFSNSRSEMNVSTLELGDSALYLCASSLAGVGDEKLFFGSGTQLSVL.

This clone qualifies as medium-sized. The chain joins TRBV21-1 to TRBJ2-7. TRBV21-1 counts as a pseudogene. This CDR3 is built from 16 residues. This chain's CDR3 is CASNNPLVDRIYEQYF. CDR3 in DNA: TGTGCCAGCAACAACCCGCTCGTGGACCGCATCTACGAGCAGTACTTC.

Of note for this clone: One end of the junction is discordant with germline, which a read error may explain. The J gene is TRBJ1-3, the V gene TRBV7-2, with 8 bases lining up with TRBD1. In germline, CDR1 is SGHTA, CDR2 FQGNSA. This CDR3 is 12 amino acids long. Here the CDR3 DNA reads TGTGCCAGCAGCTTAGACTCGGACAGGGTCAATTTT. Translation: CASSLDSDRVNF.

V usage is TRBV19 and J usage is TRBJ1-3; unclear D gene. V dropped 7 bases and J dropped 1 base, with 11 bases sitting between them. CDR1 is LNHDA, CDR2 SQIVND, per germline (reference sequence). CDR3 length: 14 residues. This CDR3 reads CASKPGGSGNTIYF. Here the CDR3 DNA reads TGTGCCAGTAAACCGGGTGGATCTGGAAACACCATATATTTT.